The rows below give T cell receptor beta chains drawn from one sample of a study of blood T cell repertoires in COVID-19. Sequenced by immunoSEQ multiplex PCR; TCRdb stores in-frame clones only, minus some. The table lists about 290,000 clones, about 85% of them singletons, with around 4% in the top ten. The sample taken for sequencing was peripheral blood. These receptor sequences come from a woman between 50 and 59 years old with active or convalescent COVID-19. Both conserved end residues are part of each CDR3. A D gene is named only where the DNA matches it firmly. Size tells how often a clone was seen (once, few, many) or the class of an expanded clone, and some rows leave it out.

cdr3_aa: CASMDGGRGSGELFF
cdr3_nt: TGTGCCAGCATGGATGGAGGGAGGGGTTCCGGGGAGCTGTTTTTT
clone_size: NA
d_call: TRBD2
j_call: TRBJ2-2
v_call: TRBV25-1

cdr3_aa: CASSYGQANTEAFF
cdr3_nt: TGTGCCAGTAGTTACGGACAGGCCAACACTGAAGCTTTCTTT
clone_size: NA
d_call: TRBD1
j_call: TRBJ1-1
v_call: TRBV19

cdr3_aa: CASSLQDSPAPYEQYF
cdr3_nt: TGTGCCAGCAGTCTCCAAGACAGTCCGGCCCCCTACGAGCAGTACTTC
clone_size: NA
d_call: NA
j_call: TRBJ2-7
v_call: TRBV9

cdr3_aa: CASSPQGGRTEAFF
cdr3_nt: TGTGCCAGCAGCCCCCAAGGGGGTCGGACTGAAGCTTTCTTT
clone_size: few
d_call: NA
j_call: TRBJ1-1
v_call: TRBV3-1/TRBV3-2

cdr3_aa: CASSIGGVISDTQYF
cdr3_nt: TGTGCCAGTAGTATTGGGGGGGTAATCTCGGATACGCAGTATTTT
clone_size: NA
d_call: TRBD2
j_call: TRBJ2-3
v_call: TRBV19

cdr3_aa: CASSGGLAGRETQYF
cdr3_nt: TGTGCCAGCAGTGGGGGACTAGCGGGACGAGAGACCCAGTACTTC
clone_size: once
d_call: TRBD2
j_call: TRBJ2-5
v_call: TRBV2

cdr3_aa: CASTRDRGRTNYGYTF
cdr3_nt: TGTGCCAGCACCCGGGACAGGGGGCGAACTAACTATGGCTACACCTTC
clone_size: NA
d_call: TRBD1
j_call: TRBJ1-2
v_call: TRBV2

cdr3_aa: CASSPAGTGAFTEAFF
cdr3_nt: TGTGCCAGCAGCCCTGCCGGGACAGGGGCTTTTACTGAAGCTTTCTTT
clone_size: NA
d_call: TRBD1
j_call: TRBJ1-1
v_call: TRBV28

cdr3_aa: CASSLGPGQGNSPLHF
cdr3_nt: TGTGCCAGCAGCTTGGGGCCGGGACAGGGGAATTCACCCCTCCACTTT
clone_size: NA
d_call: TRBD1
j_call: TRBJ1-6
v_call: TRBV5-6

cdr3_aa: CASSISGTGNNEQFF
cdr3_nt: TGTGCCAGTAGTATCTCCGGGACAGGCAACAATGAGCAGTTCTTC
clone_size: once
d_call: TRBD1
j_call: TRBJ2-1
v_call: TRBV19

cdr3_aa: CASSWGPDSYNQPQHF
cdr3_nt: TGTGCCAGCAGCTGGGGGCCCGACAGCTACAATCAGCCCCAGCATTTT
clone_size: NA
d_call: NA
j_call: TRBJ1-5
v_call: TRBV5-6

cdr3_aa: CASSLRDRGHGYTF
cdr3_nt: TGTGCCAGCAGCCTTAGGGACAGGGGGCATGGCTACACCTTC
clone_size: NA
d_call: TRBD1
j_call: TRBJ1-2
v_call: TRBV7-3

cdr3_aa: CASSLQGRGAGRMQFF
cdr3_nt: TGTGCCAGCAGTTTACAGGGGCGGGGGGCAGGGAGAATGCAGTTCTTC
clone_size: NA
d_call: TRBD2
j_call: TRBJ2-1
v_call: TRBV27

cdr3_aa: CASSLAYEGDEQFF
cdr3_nt: TGTGCCAGCAGCTTAGCGTATGAGGGAGATGAGCAGTTCTTC
clone_size: NA
d_call: NA
j_call: TRBJ2-1
v_call: TRBV7-9

cdr3_aa: CASSLAFINEQFF
cdr3_nt: TGTGCCAGCAGCTTAGCTTTTATCAATGAGCAGTTCTTC
clone_size: NA
d_call: NA
j_call: TRBJ2-1
v_call: TRBV7-2

cdr3_aa: CASKETSGSISYEQYF
cdr3_nt: TGTGCCAGCAAGGAGACTAGCGGGTCGATCTCCTACGAGCAGTACTTC
clone_size: few
d_call: TRBD2
j_call: TRBJ2-7
v_call: TRBV2

cdr3_aa: CASSEWGQGPEKLFF
cdr3_nt: TGTGCCAGCAGTGAATGGGGACAGGGGCCTGAAAAACTGTTTTTT
clone_size: NA
d_call: TRBD1
j_call: TRBJ1-4
v_call: TRBV25-1

cdr3_aa: CASSFSGRGEQFF
cdr3_nt: TGTGCCAGCAGCTTTTCCGGTAGGGGTGAGCAGTTCTTC
clone_size: NA
d_call: NA
j_call: TRBJ2-1
v_call: TRBV7-8

cdr3_aa: CASSDVGGDRDPYEQYF
cdr3_nt: TGTGCCAGCAGTGATGTAGGTGGGGACAGAGATCCCTACGAGCAGTACTTC
clone_size: NA
d_call: TRBD1
j_call: TRBJ2-7
v_call: TRBV2

cdr3_aa: CASSKTRGWSPLHF
cdr3_nt: TGTGCCAGCAGCAAAACCCGGGGATGGTCACCCCTCCACTTT
clone_size: NA
d_call: NA
j_call: TRBJ1-6
v_call: TRBV21-1

cdr3_aa: CGIPDRDTLAPLYEKLFF
cdr3_nt: TGTGGTATCCCCGACCGGGACACCCTTGCCCCACTTTATGAAAAACTGTTTTTT
clone_size: NA
d_call: NA
j_call: TRBJ1-4
v_call: TRBV7-9

cdr3_aa: CSASSLTGSNYEQYF
cdr3_nt: TGCAGTGCTAGTTCCCTCACAGGGTCCAACTACGAGCAGTACTTC
clone_size: once
d_call: NA
j_call: TRBJ2-7
v_call: TRBV20-1

cdr3_aa: CASSSNPGSNQPQHF
cdr3_nt: TGTGCCAGCAGTTCCAATCCGGGGAGCAATCAGCCCCAGCATTTT
clone_size: NA
d_call: NA
j_call: TRBJ1-5
v_call: TRBV27

cdr3_aa: CASGGGNGYTF
cdr3_nt: TGTGCCAGCGGGGGGGGTAATGGCTACACCTTC
clone_size: few
d_call: NA
j_call: TRBJ1-2
v_call: TRBV6-5

cdr3_aa: CASSLDRGSTDTQYF
cdr3_nt: TGCGCCAGCAGCTTGGACAGGGGGAGTACAGATACGCAGTATTTT
clone_size: NA
d_call: TRBD1
j_call: TRBJ2-3
v_call: TRBV5-1

cdr3_aa: CASSVSHGTYEQYF
cdr3_nt: TGTGCCAGCAGTGTAAGTCACGGGACCTACGAGCAGTACTTC
clone_size: NA
d_call: NA
j_call: TRBJ2-7
v_call: TRBV2

cdr3_aa: CASSSTGEGTYGYTF
cdr3_nt: TGTGCCAGCAGCTCCACGGGGGAGGGGACCTATGGCTACACCTTC
clone_size: NA
d_call: NA
j_call: TRBJ1-2
v_call: TRBV5-6

cdr3_aa: CASSLDGGIVIRQYF
cdr3_nt: TGTGCCAGCAGTTTAGATGGCGGGATCGTGATAAGGCAGTACTTC
clone_size: NA
d_call: NA
j_call: TRBJ2-7
v_call: TRBV27

cdr3_aa: CASSYSRSAGRYTF
cdr3_nt: TGTGCCAGCAGTTACTCGAGAAGCGCGGGGCGGTACACCTTC
clone_size: NA
d_call: NA
j_call: TRBJ1-2
v_call: TRBV6-5